This TCR beta chain was captured by sequencing in a study of beta chain features in type 1 diabetes. Points from the study as a whole: Within the patient group, naive, central memory and Treg TCRB repertoires appeared more similar to each other than within healthy donors. A PCR bias possibly favoring shorter templates would apply equally to patients and controls.

The CDR3 length is 11 residues. CDR1 is GTSNPN and CDR2 is SVGIG in the germline V gene (reference sequence). The V gene lost 4 bases and the J gene lost 2 bases, with 6 bases spanning the gap. The single heparinised draw taken from each donor contained around 100 mL of blood on average. The purity of all sorted populations exceeded 98%. Of the isolated RNA, all was reverse transcribed, and so the sequenced material was expressed TCRB transcripts. This table comes from immunoSEQ multiplex PCR, and its TCRdb copy is limited to in-frame clones, with some not included. The table shows just over 450,000 clones, with about 32% occurring only once. Comments on this clone: Its matching antigen is unknown.

The clonotype originates from a man aged 18 to 35 in good health. The sample comprised naive CD4+ T cells from blood. The rearrangement uses TRBV30 and TRBJ2-7; no definite D call. CDR3 loop: CAWNMTYEQYF. The CDR3 DNA reads as TGTGCCTGGAATATGACCTACGAGCAGTACTTC.